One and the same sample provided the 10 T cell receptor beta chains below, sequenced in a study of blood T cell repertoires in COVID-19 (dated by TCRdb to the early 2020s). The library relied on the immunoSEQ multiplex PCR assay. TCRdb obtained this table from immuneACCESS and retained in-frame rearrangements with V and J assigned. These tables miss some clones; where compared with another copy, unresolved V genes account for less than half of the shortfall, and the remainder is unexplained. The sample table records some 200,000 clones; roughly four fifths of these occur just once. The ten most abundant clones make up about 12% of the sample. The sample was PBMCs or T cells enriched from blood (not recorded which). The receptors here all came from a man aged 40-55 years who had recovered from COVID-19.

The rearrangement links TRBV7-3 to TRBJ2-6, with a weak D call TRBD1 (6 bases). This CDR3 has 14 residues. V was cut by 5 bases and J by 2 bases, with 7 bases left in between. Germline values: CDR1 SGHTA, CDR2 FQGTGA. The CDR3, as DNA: TGTGCCAGCAGCGCAGGGGCTGGGGCCAACGTCCTGACTTTC. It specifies CASSAGAGANVLTF.

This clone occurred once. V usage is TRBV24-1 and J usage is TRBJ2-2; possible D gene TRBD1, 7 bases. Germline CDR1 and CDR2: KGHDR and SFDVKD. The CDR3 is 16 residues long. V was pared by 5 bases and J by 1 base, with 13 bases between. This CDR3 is CATSGRGQRNTGELFF. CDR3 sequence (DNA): TGTGCCACCAGTGGGCGGGGACAGAGGAACACCGGGGAGCTGTTTTTT.

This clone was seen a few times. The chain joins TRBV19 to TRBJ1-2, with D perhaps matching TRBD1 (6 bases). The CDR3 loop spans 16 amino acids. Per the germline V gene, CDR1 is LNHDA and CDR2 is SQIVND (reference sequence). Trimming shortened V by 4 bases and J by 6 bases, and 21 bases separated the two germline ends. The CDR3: CASSTTGAGARDGYTF. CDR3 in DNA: TGTGCCAGTAGTACCACTGGGGCAGGGGCGCGGGATGGCTACACCTTC.

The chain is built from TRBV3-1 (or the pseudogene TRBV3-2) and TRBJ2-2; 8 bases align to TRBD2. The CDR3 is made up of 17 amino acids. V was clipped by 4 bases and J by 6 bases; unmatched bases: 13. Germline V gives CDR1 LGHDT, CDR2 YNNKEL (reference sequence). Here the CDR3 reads CASSRRALAGTAGELFF. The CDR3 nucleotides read TGTGCCAGCAGCCGGAGGGCCTTAGCGGGGACGGCCGGGGAGCTGTTTTTT.

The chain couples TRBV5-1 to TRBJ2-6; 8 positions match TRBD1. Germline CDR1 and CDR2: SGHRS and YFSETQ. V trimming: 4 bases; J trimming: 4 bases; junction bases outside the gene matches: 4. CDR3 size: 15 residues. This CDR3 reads CASSVGQEGANVLTF. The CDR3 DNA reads TGCGCCAGCAGCGTGGGACAGGAGGGGGCCAACGTCCTGACTTTC. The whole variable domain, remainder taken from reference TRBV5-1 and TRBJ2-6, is KAGVTQTPRYLIKTRGQQVTLSCSPISGHRSVSWYQQTPGQGLQFLFEYFSETQRNKGNFPGRFSGRQFSNSRSEMNVSTLELGDSALYLCASSVGQEGANVLTFGAGSRLTVL.

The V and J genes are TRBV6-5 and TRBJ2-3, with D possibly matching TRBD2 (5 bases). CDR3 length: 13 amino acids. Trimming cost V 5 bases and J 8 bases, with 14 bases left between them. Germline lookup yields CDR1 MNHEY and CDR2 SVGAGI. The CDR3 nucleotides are TGTGCCAGCAGTCTTGGTGGGCTAGCTACGCAGTATTTT. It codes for CASSLGGLATQYF.

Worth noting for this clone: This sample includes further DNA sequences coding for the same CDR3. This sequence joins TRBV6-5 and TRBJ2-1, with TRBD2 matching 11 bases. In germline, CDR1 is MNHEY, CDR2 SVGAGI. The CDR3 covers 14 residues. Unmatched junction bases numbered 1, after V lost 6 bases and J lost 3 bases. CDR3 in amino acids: CASRLAGGYNEQFF. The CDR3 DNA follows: TGTGCCAGCAGGCTAGCGGGAGGCTACAATGAGCAGTTCTTC.

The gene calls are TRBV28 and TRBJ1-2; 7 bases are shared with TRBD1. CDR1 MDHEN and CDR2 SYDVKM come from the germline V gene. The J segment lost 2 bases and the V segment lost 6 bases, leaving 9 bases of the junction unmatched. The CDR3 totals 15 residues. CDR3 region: CASRTAPGQNYGYTF. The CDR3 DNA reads TGTGCCAGCAGAACTGCGCCGGGACAGAACTATGGCTACACCTTC.

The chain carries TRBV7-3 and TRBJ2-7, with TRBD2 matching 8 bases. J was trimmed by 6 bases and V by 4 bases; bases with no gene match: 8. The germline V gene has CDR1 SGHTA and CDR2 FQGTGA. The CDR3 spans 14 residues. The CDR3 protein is CASSYPLAGGEQYV. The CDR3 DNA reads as TGTGCCAGCAGCTACCCCTTGGCGGGAGGCGAGCAGTACGTC.

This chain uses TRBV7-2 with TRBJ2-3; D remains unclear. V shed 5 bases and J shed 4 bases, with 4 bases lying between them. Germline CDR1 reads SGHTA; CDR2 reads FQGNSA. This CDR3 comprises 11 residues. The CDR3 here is CASSSADTQYF. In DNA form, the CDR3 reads TGTGCCAGCAGCAGCGCAGATACGCAGTATTTT.